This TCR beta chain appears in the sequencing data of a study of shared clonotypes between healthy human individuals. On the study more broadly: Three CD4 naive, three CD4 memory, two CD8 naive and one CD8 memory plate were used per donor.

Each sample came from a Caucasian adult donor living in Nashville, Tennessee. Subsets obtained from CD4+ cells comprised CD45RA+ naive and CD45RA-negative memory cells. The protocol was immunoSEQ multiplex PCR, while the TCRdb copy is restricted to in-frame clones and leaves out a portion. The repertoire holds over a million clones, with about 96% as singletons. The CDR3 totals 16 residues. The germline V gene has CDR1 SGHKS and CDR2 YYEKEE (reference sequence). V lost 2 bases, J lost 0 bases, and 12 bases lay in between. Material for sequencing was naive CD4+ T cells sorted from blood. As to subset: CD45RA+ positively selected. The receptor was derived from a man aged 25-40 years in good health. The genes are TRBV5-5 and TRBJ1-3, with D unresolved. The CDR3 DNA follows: TGTGCCAGCAGCTTTATCGAGTTTTACTCTGGAAACACCATATATTTT. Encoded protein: CASSFIEFYSGNTIYF.